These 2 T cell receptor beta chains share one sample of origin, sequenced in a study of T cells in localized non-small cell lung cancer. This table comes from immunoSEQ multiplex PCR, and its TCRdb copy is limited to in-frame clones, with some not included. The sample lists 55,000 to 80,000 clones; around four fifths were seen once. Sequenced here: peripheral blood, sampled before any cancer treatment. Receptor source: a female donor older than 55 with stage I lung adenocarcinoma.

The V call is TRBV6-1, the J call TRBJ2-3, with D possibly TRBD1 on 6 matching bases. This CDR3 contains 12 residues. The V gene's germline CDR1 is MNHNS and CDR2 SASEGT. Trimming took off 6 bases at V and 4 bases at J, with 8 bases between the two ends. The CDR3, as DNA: TGTGCCAGCAGAGGACAGTCAGATACGCAGTATTTT. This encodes CASRGQSDTQYF.

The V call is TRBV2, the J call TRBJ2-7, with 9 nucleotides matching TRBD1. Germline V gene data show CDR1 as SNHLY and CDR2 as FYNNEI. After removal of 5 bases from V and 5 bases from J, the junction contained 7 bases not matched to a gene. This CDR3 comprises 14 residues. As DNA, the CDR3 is TGTGCCAGCAGTCCCGGGACAGGGACCCACGAGCAGTACTTC. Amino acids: CASSPGTGTHEQYF.